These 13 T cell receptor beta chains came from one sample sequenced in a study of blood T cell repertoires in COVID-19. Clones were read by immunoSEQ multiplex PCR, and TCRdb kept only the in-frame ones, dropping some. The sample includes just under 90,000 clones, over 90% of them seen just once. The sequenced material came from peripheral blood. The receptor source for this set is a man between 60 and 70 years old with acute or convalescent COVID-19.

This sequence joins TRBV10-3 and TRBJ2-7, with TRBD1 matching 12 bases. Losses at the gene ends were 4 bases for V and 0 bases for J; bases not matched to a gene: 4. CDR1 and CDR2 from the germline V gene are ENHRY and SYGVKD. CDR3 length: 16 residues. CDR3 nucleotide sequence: TGTGCCATCAGTGTACCGGGACAGGGGGCCTCCTACGAGCAGTACTTC. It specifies CAISVPGQGASYEQYF.

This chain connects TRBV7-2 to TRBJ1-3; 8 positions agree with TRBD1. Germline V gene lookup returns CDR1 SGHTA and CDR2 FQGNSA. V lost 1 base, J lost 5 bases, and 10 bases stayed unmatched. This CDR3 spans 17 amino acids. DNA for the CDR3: TGTGCCAGCAGCTTAGACGGACAGGGCAGCCTTCGAAACACCATATATTTT. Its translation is CASSLDGQGSLRNTIYF.

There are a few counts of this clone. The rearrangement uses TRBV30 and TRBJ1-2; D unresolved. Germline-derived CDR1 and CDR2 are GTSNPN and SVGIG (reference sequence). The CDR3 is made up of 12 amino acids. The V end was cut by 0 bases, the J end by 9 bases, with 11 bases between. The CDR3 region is CAWSVQRRRYTF. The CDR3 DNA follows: TGTGCCTGGAGTGTGCAGCGGCGGCGCTACACCTTC.

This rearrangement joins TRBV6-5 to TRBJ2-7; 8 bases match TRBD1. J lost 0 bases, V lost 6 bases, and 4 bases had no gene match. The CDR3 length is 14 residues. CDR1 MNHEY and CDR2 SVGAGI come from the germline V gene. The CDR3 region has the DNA TGTGCCAGCAGCAAAGGGACAGGCTCCTACGAGCAGTACTTC. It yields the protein CASSKGTGSYEQYF.

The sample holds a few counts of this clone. CDR3 in amino acids: CASLSGYTF. The CDR3 region has the DNA TGTGCCAGCCTCTCCGGGTACACCTTC. The chain is built from TRBV13 and TRBJ1-2, with no clear D. V was clipped by 8 bases and J by 11 bases, with 9 bases between them. There are 9 residues in the CDR3. Germline V lookup: CDR1 PRHDT, CDR2 FYEKMQ (reference sequence).

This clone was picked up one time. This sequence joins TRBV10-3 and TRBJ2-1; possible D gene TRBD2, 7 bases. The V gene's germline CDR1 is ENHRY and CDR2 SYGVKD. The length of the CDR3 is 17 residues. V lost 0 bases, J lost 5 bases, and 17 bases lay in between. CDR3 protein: CAISESLGGAINNEQFF. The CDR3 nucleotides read TGTGCCATCAGTGAGTCCTTGGGGGGGGCTATAAACAATGAGCAGTTCTTC.

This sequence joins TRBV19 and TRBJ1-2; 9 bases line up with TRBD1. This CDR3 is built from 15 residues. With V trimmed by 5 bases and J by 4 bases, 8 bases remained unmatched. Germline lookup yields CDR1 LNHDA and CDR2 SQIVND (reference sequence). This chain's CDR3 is CASSEQGANLYGYTF. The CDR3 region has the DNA TGTGCCAGTAGTGAACAGGGGGCGAATCTCTATGGCTACACCTTC.

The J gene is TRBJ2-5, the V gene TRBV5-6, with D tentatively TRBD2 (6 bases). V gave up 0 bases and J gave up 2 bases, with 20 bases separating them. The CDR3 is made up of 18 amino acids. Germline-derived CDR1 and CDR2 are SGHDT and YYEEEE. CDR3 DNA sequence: TGTGCCAGCAGCTTGGGATATACTGGGAGGATGGATCAAGAGACCCAGTACTTC. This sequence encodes CASSLGYTGRMDQETQYF.

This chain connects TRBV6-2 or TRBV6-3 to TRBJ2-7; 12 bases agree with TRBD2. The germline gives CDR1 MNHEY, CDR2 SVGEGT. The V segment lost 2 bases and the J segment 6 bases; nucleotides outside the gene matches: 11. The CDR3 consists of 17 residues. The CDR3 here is CASSYGTSGYLRSEQYF. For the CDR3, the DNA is TGTGCCAGCAGTTACGGGACTAGCGGGTATCTGCGCTCCGAGCAGTACTTC.

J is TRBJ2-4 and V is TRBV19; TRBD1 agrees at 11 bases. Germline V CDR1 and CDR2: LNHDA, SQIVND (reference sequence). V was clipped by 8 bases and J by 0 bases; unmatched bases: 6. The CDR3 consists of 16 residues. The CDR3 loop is CASGGQGEIAKNIQYF. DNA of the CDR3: TGTGCCAGTGGGGGACAGGGGGAGATAGCCAAAAACATTCAGTACTTC.

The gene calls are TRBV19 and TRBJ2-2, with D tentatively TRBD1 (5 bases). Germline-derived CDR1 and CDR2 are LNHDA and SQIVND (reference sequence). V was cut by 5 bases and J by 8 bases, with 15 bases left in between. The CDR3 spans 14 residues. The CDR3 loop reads CASSPGQGPGELFF. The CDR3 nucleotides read TGTGCCAGTAGTCCGGGTCAGGGTCCGGGGGAGCTGTTTTTT.

CDR3 region: CASSWGQGYTDTQYF. Here the CDR3 DNA reads TGTGCCAGCAGTTGGGGACAGGGATACACAGATACGCAGTATTTT. The chain links TRBV2 to TRBJ2-3; 9 bases fit TRBD1. CDR3 length: 15 residues. V trimming: 5 bases; J trimming: 2 bases; junction bases outside the gene matches: 5. CDR1 is SNHLY and CDR2 is FYNNEI in the germline V gene.

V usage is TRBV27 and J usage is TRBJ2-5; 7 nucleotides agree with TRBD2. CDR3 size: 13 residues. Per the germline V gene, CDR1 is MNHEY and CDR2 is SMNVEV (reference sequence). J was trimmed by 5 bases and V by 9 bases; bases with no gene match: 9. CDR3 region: CASSRAGRETQYF. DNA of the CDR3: TGTGCCAGTTCCCGAGCCGGGAGGGAGACCCAGTACTTC.